This T cell receptor beta chain was identified during a study of cytotoxic CD8 clonotypes in ibrutinib-treated CLL. Looking at the study overall: Responses: approximately 24 partial, 2 complete; after median approximately 70 months, around 14 stayed remitted, 12 progressed.

General observations from the study: Clonality correlated strongly with circulating CD8+ T cells and exceeded age-matched healthy donors at baseline. Lymph node repertoires were not studied, and sampling times were unmatched. Upon ibrutinib response clonality rose, and upon progression it fell back toward baseline.

The table came from immunoSEQ multiplex PCR; TCRdb's copy has only in-frame clones and leaves some out. The table has just over 200,000 clones, around 70% seen once. As regards this clone: Its antigen is currently unknown.

The CDR3 spans 13 residues. Per germline, CDR1 SGHTA and CDR2 FQGTGA. Trimming shortened V by 8 bases and J by 2 bases, and 12 bases separated the two germline ends. The sample in question was PBMCs, obtained after 12 months of ibrutinib treatment. This receptor was taken from a human donor with chronic lymphocytic leukemia. The chain couples TRBV7-3 to TRBJ1-1, with D uncertain. The CDR3 DNA is TGTGCCAGCCGCCTAAGGTATAACACTGAAGCTTTCTTT. It yields the protein CASRLRYNTEAFF.